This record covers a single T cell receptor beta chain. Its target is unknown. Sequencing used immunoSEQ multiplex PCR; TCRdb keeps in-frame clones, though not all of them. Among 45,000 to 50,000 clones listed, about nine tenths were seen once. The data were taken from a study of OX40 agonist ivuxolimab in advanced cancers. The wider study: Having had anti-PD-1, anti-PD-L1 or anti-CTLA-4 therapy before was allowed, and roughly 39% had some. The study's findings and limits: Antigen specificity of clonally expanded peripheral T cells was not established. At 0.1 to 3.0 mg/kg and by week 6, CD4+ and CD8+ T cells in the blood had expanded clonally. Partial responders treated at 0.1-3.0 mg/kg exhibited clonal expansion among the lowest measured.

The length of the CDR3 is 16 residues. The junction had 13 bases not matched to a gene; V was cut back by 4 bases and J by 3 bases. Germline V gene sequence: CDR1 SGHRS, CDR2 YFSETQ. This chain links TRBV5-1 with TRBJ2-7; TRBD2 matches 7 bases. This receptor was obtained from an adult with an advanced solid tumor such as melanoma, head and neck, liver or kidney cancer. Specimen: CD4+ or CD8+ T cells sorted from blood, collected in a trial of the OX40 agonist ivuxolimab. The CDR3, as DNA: TGCGCCAGCAGCATACCTAGCGGAAGGCCTAGCTACGAGCAGTACTTC. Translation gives CASSIPSGRPSYEQYF.